These 22 T cell receptor beta chains were all obtained from the same sample, sequenced in a study of CD4 and CD8 cells across lung adenocarcinoma regions. TCRdb reanalysed the PCR reads using MiXCR and keeps one entry per CDR3 protein. The profile covers about 9,000 distinct CDR3 sequences, with around 50% appearing a single time and around 19% taken by the ten largest. The source material was CD4+ T cells from the margin of a lung tumor. These receptors all come from a female donor with lung adenocarcinoma. The CD4 and CD8 labels of this study may be unreliable.

This clonotype was picked up a small number of times. This chain joins TRBV6-1 and TRBJ2-1, with a possible D match to TRBD2 (6 bases). The CDR3 has 14 residues. Germline CDR1 reads MNHNS; CDR2 reads SASEGT. Between the trimmed V and J ends, which lost 4 bases and 3 bases, there was a span of 10 bases. This CDR3 is CASSVGGYYNEQFF. CDR3 coding DNA: TGTGCCAGCAGTGTTGGGGGGTACTACAATGAGCAGTTCTTC.

This sequence joins TRBV7-2 and TRBJ1-3, with D unclear. CDR1 and CDR2 from the germline V gene are SGHTA and FQGNSA. The CDR3 contains 13 residues. Between the trimmed V and J ends, which lost 4 bases and 0 bases, there was a span of 4 bases. CDR3 sequence (DNA): TGTGCCAGCAGCTGGGACTCTGGAAACACCATATATTTT. This gives the protein CASSWDSGNTIYF.

This clonotype was found once. This chain uses TRBV6-5 with TRBJ2-1, with D unresolved. Trimming left V 0 bases short and J 6 bases short, with 18 bases between. CDR1 MNHEY and CDR2 SVGAGI come from the germline V gene. The length of the CDR3 is 17 residues. CDR3 in amino acids: CASSYSIPGLATNEQFF. The CDR3 DNA sequence: TGTGCCAGCAGTTACTCGATTCCGGGCTTAGCTACCAATGAGCAGTTCTTC.

CDR3 coding DNA: TGTGCCAGCAGCCGGGGACGGACTAGCGGGAGGGCCGCGAGAGATGAGCAGTTCTTC. It specifies CASSRGRTSGRAARDEQFF. The chain has TRBV9 and TRBJ2-1; 15 bases are shared with TRBD2. Germline V lookup: CDR1 SGDLS, CDR2 YYNGEE. The ends lost 4 bases at V and 8 bases at J; junction bases unmatched: 16. This CDR3 is 19 amino acids long.

In this sample, this clonotype turned up many times. The rearrangement joins TRBV6-1 to TRBJ1-5; 8 positions agree with TRBD1. The CDR3 length is 15 residues. V lost 2 bases, J lost 4 bases, and 4 bases stayed unmatched. Germline V CDR1 and CDR2: MNHNS, SASEGT. CDR3 in amino acids: CASSEPTGENQPQHF. CDR3 DNA sequence: TGTGCCAGCAGTGAACCGACAGGGGAAAATCAGCCCCAGCATTTT.

V is TRBV15 and J is TRBJ2-4, with 11 nucleotides matching TRBD2. Trimming took 3 bases from V and 8 from J; bases not matched to a gene: 12. The length of the CDR3 is 17 residues. CDR1 is LNHNV, CDR2 YYDKDF, per germline (reference sequence). The CDR3 is CATSSGLAGTSEDIQYF. For the CDR3, the DNA is TGTGCCACCAGCAGCGGACTAGCGGGCACTTCGGAAGACATTCAGTACTTC.

This clonotype was counted between two and nine times. This rearrangement joins TRBV4-1 to TRBJ2-5; no clear D. CDR1 and CDR2 (germline): MGHRA, YSYEKL. Trimming took off 0 bases at V and 5 bases at J, with 16 bases between the two ends. The CDR3 has 16 amino acids. CDR3 protein: CASSQDPLRIGETQYF. CDR3 nucleotide sequence: TGCGCCAGCAGCCAAGATCCCCTGCGGATCGGGGAGACCCAGTACTTC.

This clonotype occurred a few times. The chain links TRBV4-1 to TRBJ1-6; D remains unclear. Trimming shortened V by 1 base and J by 7 bases, and 11 bases separated the two germline ends. The CDR3 covers 15 residues. CDR1 and CDR2 from the germline V gene are MGHRA and YSYEKL. As DNA, the CDR3 is TGCGCCAGCAGCCAAGTTACAAAAGGGAATTCACCCCTCCACTTT. It encodes CASSQVTKGNSPLHF.

This clonotype was seen repeatedly, ten times or more. The chain carries TRBV7-2 and TRBJ1-2, with TRBD1 identical over 8 bases. Germline values: CDR1 SGHTA, CDR2 FQGNSA. This CDR3 has 15 amino acids. The trim removed 6 bases at V and 2 bases at J, leaving 8 bases unmatched. The CDR3 region has the DNA TGTGCCAGCAGGAGATCGGGACAGGAGAACTATGGCTACACCTTC. It translates to CASRRSGQENYGYTF.

This clonotype rates as medium-sized. This sequence joins TRBV6-1 and TRBJ1-2, with a tentative D call TRBD1 (5 bases). Germline assignment: CDR1 MNHNS and CDR2 SASEGT. V shed 6 bases and J shed 10 bases, with 18 bases lying between them. The CDR3 runs to 13 residues. The CDR3 sequence is CASRGTEGSAYTF. In DNA form, the CDR3 reads TGTGCCAGCAGGGGGACCGAGGGTAGTGCCTACACCTTC.

The rearrangement joins TRBV6-5 to TRBJ2-1; weak D call: TRBD2 (6 bases). The DNA end lines up better with TRBJ2-5; the J call may be wrong. CDR3 length equals 16 residues. The germline V gene encodes CDR1 MNHEY and CDR2 SVGAGI. CDR3 sequence: CASSYAAAGGRETQYF. The CDR3 bases are TGTGCCAGCAGTTACGCCGCGGCCGGGGGTAGGGAGACCCAGTACTTC.

In its sample, this clonotype ranks as medium-sized (0.01 to 0.1%). The gene calls are TRBV6-5 and TRBJ2-7, with 10 bases matching TRBD1. Trimming took 2 bases from V and 3 from J; bases not matched to a gene: 1. CDR3 length equals 14 residues. The germline CDR1 and CDR2 sequences are MNHEY and SVGAGI. The CDR3 loop reads CASSYRTGGYEQYF. The CDR3 nucleotides read TGTGCCAGCAGTTACCGGACAGGGGGCTACGAGCAGTACTTC.

About this clonotype: The germline gene is not matched at one end of the junction; a read error may be the cause. V gene TRBV6-1 combines with J gene TRBJ2-6; weak D call: TRBD1 (5 bases). The length of the CDR3 is 15 residues. Looked up from germline, CDR1 is MNHNS and CDR2 is SASEGT. In nucleotides, the CDR3 is TGTGCCAGCAGTGTCTCGTCAGGGTGGTCCAACGAGCAGTATTTC. Translating it yields CASSVSSGWSNEQYF.

Note on this clonotype: A junction boundary mismatches the germline segment, possibly from a read error. The chain recombines TRBV27 with TRBJ2-3; tentatively, D is TRBD2 (5 bases). The CDR3 has 15 amino acids. Germline V CDR1 and CDR2: MNHEY, SMNVEV (reference sequence). The CDR3 spells CASSLRACGKNTQYF. The CDR3 region has the DNA TGTGCCAGCAGTTTGCGGGCGTGTGGCAAAAATACTCAGTATTTT.

The chain recombines TRBV27 with TRBJ2-3; D unclear. Trimming took 11 bases from V and 2 from J, leaving 20 bases between them. Germline V gene data show CDR1 as MNHEY and CDR2 as SMNVEV (reference sequence). The CDR3 has 15 amino acids. The CDR3 coding sequence is TGTGCCGCCAGTCTCGTGGGCGGTGCCACAGATACGCAGTATTTT. Protein sequence: CAASLVGGATDTQYF.

The chain joins TRBV27 to TRBJ2-1; D possibly corresponds to TRBD2 (5 bases). The J call may be mistaken, given a closer DNA end match to TRBJ2-5. This CDR3 comprises 14 residues. Germline values: CDR1 MNHEY, CDR2 SMNVEV (reference sequence). CDR3 coding DNA: TGTGCCAGCAGTTTATCGCCTAGCTCGGGGACCCAGTACTTC. Translating gives CASSLSPSSGTQYF.

The chain has TRBV27 and TRBJ2-5; D possibly matches TRBD1 or TRBD2 (6 bases each). The DNA end is a closer match to TRBJ2-1, so the J assignment may be wrong. The CDR3 is 13 amino acids. Germline CDR1 and CDR2: MNHEY and SMNVEV (reference sequence). The CDR3 sequence is CASNLRGPDEQFF. The CDR3 DNA sequence: TGTGCCAGCAATCTCCGGGGGCCGGATGAGCAGTTCTTC.

The sample holds a few counts of this clonotype. The V call is TRBV6-1, the J call TRBJ2-1, with TRBD2 matching over 9 bases. Per germline, CDR1 MNHNS and CDR2 SASEGT. Trimming took 6 bases from V and 4 from J; bases not matched to a gene: 7. The CDR3 covers 15 residues. The CDR3 loop is CASSATSGPYNEQFF. The CDR3 coding sequence is TGTGCCAGCAGCGCCACTAGCGGGCCTTACAATGAGCAGTTCTTC.

This clonotype counts as medium-sized. The chain joins TRBV7-2 to TRBJ2-5; D may be TRBD2 (6 bases). The germline V gene has CDR1 SGHTA and CDR2 FQGNSA. V dropped 5 bases and J dropped 3 bases, with 13 bases sitting between them. This CDR3 has 14 residues. CDR3 amino acids: CASSNPWGEETQYF. The CDR3 nucleotides read TGTGCCAGCAGCAATCCTTGGGGGGAAGAGACCCAGTACTTC.

A remark on this clonotype: Germline and junction disagree at one end, which may indicate a read error. The chain carries TRBV6-1 and TRBJ2-4, with 8 bases lining up with TRBD1. Looked up from germline, CDR1 is MNHNS and CDR2 is SASEGT. The CDR3 runs 15 residues. CDR3 DNA sequence: TGTGCCAGCAGTGATCATGACAGGGGCACAGATATTCAGTACTTT. Its translation is CASSDHDRGTDIQYF.

This chain links TRBV25-1 with TRBJ2-2; the match to TRBD1 covers 8 bases. With 5 bases clipped from V and 6 bases from J, the junction kept 5 bases outside the gene matches. The CDR3 has 14 residues. The germline V gene encodes CDR1 MGHDK and CDR2 SYGVNS. CDR3 residues: CASSRQGAPGELFF. DNA for the CDR3: TGTGCCAGCAGTCGTCAGGGGGCGCCCGGGGAGCTGTTTTTT.

V and J are TRBV11-3 and TRBJ1-1; 8 bases align to TRBD1. Per the germline V gene, CDR1 is SGHNT and CDR2 is YENEEA. The CDR3 has 15 amino acids. V lost 3 bases, J lost 6 bases, and 9 bases stayed unmatched. The CDR3 nucleotides are TGTGCCAGCAGCTTCAGGCAGGGGGCCTGGGCTGAAGCTTTCTTT. Amino acid sequence: CASSFRQGAWAEAFF.